The 10 T cell receptor beta chains in this list originate from one sample, sequenced in a study of T cells in Graves' hyperthyroidism and ophthalmopathy (dated by TCRdb to between 2019 and 2020). Library preparation employed multiplex PCR. The instrument given in TCRdb is Illumina HiSeq 2000. The TCR beta CDR3 regions were amplified from RNA transcripts. The TCR CDR3 was subjected to a first round of RT-PCR using the HTBI primer set and the Qiagen OneStep RT-PCR kit. TCRdb itself trimmed the public reads at Q25 with fastp, ran MiXCR and retained productive beta chains. Merged by CDR3 protein, the rows form single entries marked with the most common genes and DNA. The sample table contains under 700,000 distinct CDR3 sequences; only one count was recorded for 15% to 20% of them. Together, the top ten hold 18% of the sample. Sequencing was performed on blood. The receptor set was obtained from a woman between 18 and 29 years old with Graves' hyperthyroidism.

V and J are TRBV28 and TRBJ2-5, with 7 bases that match TRBD2. V trimming: 6 bases; J trimming: 4 bases; junction bases outside the gene matches: 14. CDR3 length: 16 amino acids. The germline CDR1 and CDR2 sequences are MDHEN and SYDVKM. The CDR3, as DNA: TGTGCCAGCAGCCCCGGCTGGGCGGGAGTCTCAGAGACCCAGTACTTC. It specifies CASSPGWAGVSETQYF.

This clonotype was detected many times. V and J are TRBV7-2 and TRBJ1-1; no definite D call. Germline V lookup: CDR1 SGHTA, CDR2 FQGNSA. Between the trimmed V and J ends, which lost 5 bases and 1 base, there was a span of 14 bases. This CDR3 spans 15 amino acids. The CDR3 sequence: CASSPRVPENTEAFF. In nucleotides, the CDR3 is TGTGCCAGCAGCCCCCGGGTCCCCGAGAACACTGAAGCTTTCTTT.

This clonotype is a singleton in its sample. The rearrangement links TRBV20-1 to TRBJ2-7; 9 bases are shared with TRBD1. CDR3 length equals 14 residues. Germline V gene sequence: CDR1 DFQATT, CDR2 SNEGSKA (reference sequence). The CDR3 DNA reads TGCAGCGCCTCGTTGAGACAGGGGGTCTACGAGCAGTACTTC. Its protein is CSASLRQGVYEQYF.

This clonotype has at least ten counts. The genes are TRBV9 and TRBJ2-7, with D perhaps assigned TRBD1 or TRBD2 (6 bases each). There are 15 residues in the CDR3. Trimming removed 0 bases at V and 6 bases at J, with 16 bases between. The germline V gene encodes CDR1 SGDLS and CDR2 YYNGEE. The CDR3 loop is CASSVELGGGGEQYF. The CDR3 DNA reads TGTGCCAGCAGCGTAGAATTGGGGGGCGGCGGCGAGCAGTACTTC.

This clonotype was seen once. The rearrangement uses TRBV6-2 or TRBV6-3 and TRBJ2-7, with D perhaps TRBD1 (7 bases). The CDR3 covers 17 residues. V lost 6 bases, J lost 5 bases, and 26 bases lay in between. The germline gives CDR1 MNHEY, CDR2 SVGEGT. CDR3 in amino acids: CASRPPFWTGLNNEQYF. DNA for the CDR3: TGTGCCAGCAGACCCCCCTTTTGGACAGGACTAAATAACGAGCAGTACTTC.

This clonotype was seen only once. With a much larger clone just one base away, this may be a read error. The rearrangement uses TRBV7-2 and TRBJ2-5; the D gene is possibly TRBD2 (6 bases). The CDR3 is made up of 15 amino acids. Germline CDR1 and CDR2: SGHTA and FQGNSA. For the CDR3, the DNA is TGTGCCAGCAGCTTAGACGGCGGGGTCCAAGAGACCCTGTACTTC. Residues: CASSLDGGVQETLYF.

This clonotype was seen ten or more times. The gene calls are TRBV2 and TRBJ1-5; 7 nucleotides agree with TRBD1. J lost 4 bases, V lost 4 bases, and 4 bases had no gene match. The germline gives CDR1 SNHLY, CDR2 FYNNEI. CDR3 length: 14 amino acids. CDR3 DNA: TGTGCCAGCAGTGGCGGGGACAGAAATCAGCCCCAGCATTTT. Its protein is CASSGGDRNQPQHF.

Worth noting for this clonotype: Likely a read error: the CDR3 ends without its conserved phenylalanine or tryptophan. The chain combines TRBV27 with TRBJ2-7; 8 bases agree with TRBD1. V was clipped by 2 bases and J by 2 bases; unmatched bases: 5. The CDR3 has 15 amino acids. The germline V gene has CDR1 MNHEY and CDR2 SMNVEV (reference sequence). CDR3 in amino acids: CASSLTGTGTYEQYL. The CDR3 DNA reads TGTGCCAGCAGTTTAACCGGGACAGGTACCTACGAGCAGTACCTC.

This clonotype has at least ten counts. The J gene is TRBJ2-1, the V gene TRBV11-2, with TRBD2 identical over 13 bases. The germline V gene has CDR1 SGHAT and CDR2 FQNNGV. The V segment lost 0 bases and the J segment 9 bases; nucleotides outside the gene matches: 2. This CDR3 comprises 15 residues. The DNA of the CDR3 is TGTGCCAGCAGCTTAGAGAGGACTAGCGGGGGTGAGCAGTTCTTC. Protein: CASSLERTSGGEQFF.

The V gene is TRBV19, the J gene TRBJ2-7, with 7 bases fitting TRBD2. The length of the CDR3 is 15 residues. The J segment lost 5 bases and the V segment lost 3 bases, leaving 10 bases of the junction unmatched. From germline, CDR1 is LNHDA and CDR2 SQIVND (reference sequence). This chain's CDR3 is CASSISGGPGNEQYF. Here the CDR3 DNA reads TGTGCCAGTAGTATCTCGGGAGGCCCCGGGAACGAGCAGTACTTC.